The clone carrying this T cell receptor (beta chain) was seen many times. The source of the sample is a study of patients and donors after allogeneic stem cell transplantation. TCRdb independently ran MiXCR on the RT-PCR reads; one entry per CDR3 protein. The sample has about a million distinct CDR3 sequences; roughly 17% are singletons. Germline V gene lookup returns CDR1 SQVTM and CDR2 ANQGSEA. The CDR3 is 14 amino acids. With 4 bases removed from V and 6 bases from J, the gap between germline ends came to 19 bases. Sample: blood, either unsorted or a sorted T cell fraction (not recorded which). The TCR comes from a human donor who was either an allogeneic HSCT recipient or a stem cell or donor lymphocyte infusion donor (not recorded which). It is not recorded whose cells these are; they may come from a transplant donor. The chain carries TRBV29-1 and TRBJ2-7, with TRBD2 as a possible D gene (5 bases). The CDR3 is CSVVPGSGLREQYF. The CDR3 coding sequence is TGCAGCGTTGTTCCGGGAAGCGGTCTACGCGAGCAGTACTTC.